This TCR beta chain was identified in a study of cytomegalovirus exposure and HLA in healthy donors. Points from the study as a whole: As a later analysis showed, a missense DCLRE1C variant was linked to trimming of TCR beta V- and J-genes. Reports credit the classifier with highly specific, highly sensitive diagnosis of cytomegalovirus status.

Trimming took 4 bases from V and 6 from J; bases not matched to a gene: 12. Germline V CDR1 and CDR2: MGHRA, YSYEKL. This CDR3 is 17 amino acids long. About this clone itself: Its antigen is still unknown.

PCR involved 60 Vbeta and 13 Jbeta primers. Generated by immunoSEQ multiplex PCR, the TCRdb table keeps only in-frame clones and is missing some. The sample records around 94,000 clones, 60% to 80% being singletons. The sequencing sample was made of PBMCs. The gene calls are TRBV4-1 and TRBJ1-6, with 7 nucleotides matching TRBD1. This sequence was found in an older woman in good health and CMV-seropositive. CDR3 DNA sequence: TGCGCCAGCAGCCGACACAACCCCCGGGACAGTAATTCACCCCTCCACTTT. It specifies CASSRHNPRDSNSPLHF.